This T cell receptor beta chain was documented in a study of blood T cell repertoires in COVID-19 (dated by TCRdb to 2018 to 2021). A note on the overall study: Collaborator samples came from the United States, Italy and Spain and covered acute and convalescent phases of COVID-19. Nearly every sample came with metadata listing a de-identified subject ID, COVID-19 status, age in years and sex. The repertoires were released in a freely available public database meant as a resource for research on the immune response to SARS-CoV-2. The prospective study material was composed of cDNA or gDNA derived from T cells, B-cell-depleted T cells, or PBMCs. Where HLA class I and class II types were available, the types were taken from metadata supplied by the sample provider, not from assay-based typing. Subjects who had been exposed to COVID-19, were actively infected with it, or had recovered from it provided the deeply sampled blood TCRbeta repertoires that made up the dataset. The samples were drawn from two sources: the first 160 participants of the ongoing ImmuneRACE study, and fewer than 1,500 subjects contributed by 6 global collaborators. Study-wide findings and limitations: The quantity of clinical and demographic metadata differed by source and by participant and was supplied without curation.

From the cysteine through the phenylalanine, the CDR3 covers 14 amino acids. CDR3 DNA only is kept here, 42 bases in frame from base 1. The germline V gene encodes CDR1 SGHTA and CDR2 FQGNSA. Trimming accounts for 8 bases at V and 8 bases at J, while the number of junction bases matched to no gene is 12. This clone was seen once. Its recognized antigen is unknown. No base quality values were provided; no much bigger clone lies one nucleotide off. Whole blood was collected in K2EDTA tubes by collaborating institutions according to the institutions' own protocols. Collaborator samples were shipped for TCRbeta analysis as frozen whole blood, isolated PBMCs, or DNA extracted from either sample type. TCRbeta CDR3 regions were amplified from genomic DNA by means of the immunoSEQ Assay, a bias-controlled multiplex PCR. For the original study's pipeline: Nucleated cell counts per sample were estimated from amplification of reference gene primers within the assay. To quantify the absolute abundance of each unique TCRbeta CDR3 rearrangement, sequence reads were collapsed and filtered. For each sample, productive Simpson clonality was calculated by taking the square root of Simpson's diversity index across productive rearrangements. Imported from immuneACCESS, the table was reduced by TCRdb to in-frame sequences with V and J called. These copies leave out some clones; in studies compared against another copy, an unresolved V gene accounts for under half, and the cause of the remainder is not known. The DNA was the basis for D and trimming; V, J and clone size are from that table. For this sample there are about 46,000 clones; 80% to 90% appear just once. The top ten hold around a sixth of the sample.

The receptor comes from a human donor in a cohort sampled during active COVID-19. Material: peripheral blood. This chain is built from TRBV7-2 and TRBJ2-5, with 9 bases aligning to TRBD2. Here the CDR3 is given as CASGTGLAPGTQYF. The DNA sequence is as follows: TGTGCCAGCGGCACGGGACTAGCCCCCGGTACCCAGTACTTC. Here the CDR3 is joined to the reference TRBV7-2 and TRBJ2-5 genes, and the full variable domain is: GAGVSQSPSNKVTEKGKDVELRCDPISGHTALYWYRQSLGQGLEFLIYFQGNSAPDKSGLPSDRFSAERTGGSVSTLTIQRTQQEDSAVYLCASGTGLAPGTQYFGPGTRLLVL.